The T cell receptor beta chain described here comes from a study of T cell responses to AZD1222 COVID-19 vaccine. General study findings and limits: Unmutated variant regions reportedly attract nearly half of all spike-specific TCRs.

With regard to this clone: Its antigen is unidentified.

Only in-frame clones appear in the TCRdb table, and some are missing; sequencing was by immunoSEQ multiplex PCR. The sample carries 90,000 to 110,000 clones, 91% recorded once. This CDR3 is built from 17 residues. Germline trimming cut 1 base from V and 0 bases from J; bases unmatched to any gene: 6. Germline loops: CDR1 SGDLS, CDR2 YYNGEE. The sample consisted of peripheral blood, taken on day 0 of AZD1222 vaccination. The clonotype originates from an adult in good health. This chain connects TRBV9 to TRBJ1-3; the match to TRBD1 covers 8 bases. CDR3 in amino acids: CASSVRQGIFSGNTIYF. CDR3 sequence (DNA): TGTGCCAGCAGCGTAAGACAGGGGATATTCTCTGGAAACACCATATATTTT.